A single sample gave rise to the 32 T cell receptor beta chains below, sequenced in a study of beta chain features in type 1 diabetes. General study findings and limits: Type 1 diabetes patients had moderately but significantly shorter TCRB CDR3s in all four CD4+ subsets.

The isolated RNA, all of it, was reverse transcribed, so expressed TCRB transcripts were what got sequenced. Method: immunoSEQ multiplex PCR; TCRdb's copy keeps in-frame clones and lacks some. This sample carries around 120,000 clones, approximately 15% of them seen once, and the ten largest clones take about 2.4%. These TCRs are of unknown antigen specificity. The sample comprised central memory CD4+ T cells from blood. The receptors were gathered from a man between 18 and 29 years old with type 1 diabetes.

There are a few counts of this clone. V is TRBV5-1 and J is TRBJ1-6; D call uncertain. Deletions cut 0 bases from V and 9 bases from J, with 13 bases between. The germline V gene encodes CDR1 SGHRS and CDR2 YFSETQ. The CDR3 runs 15 residues. The CDR3 here is CASSLANTGSSPLHF. DNA of the CDR3: TGCGCCAGCAGCTTGGCCAACACCGGGAGTTCACCCCTCCACTTT.

This clone was seen a handful of times. The genes are TRBV4-3 and TRBJ2-7, with a tentative D call TRBD2 (6 bases). Germline V gene data show CDR1 as LGHNA and CDR2 as YSLEER. The CDR3 runs to 13 residues. V was clipped by 4 bases and J by 1 base, with 8 bases between them. CDR3 in DNA: TGCGCCAGCAGCCGGGACTCATCCTACGAGCAGTACTTC. Its translation is CASSRDSSYEQYF.

This clone was detected only a few times. This sequence joins TRBV29-1 and TRBJ1-1; a weak D match, TRBD1 (6 bases). The CDR3 loop spans 14 amino acids. V shed 6 bases and J shed 7 bases, with 21 bases lying between them. The V gene's germline CDR1 is SQVTM and CDR2 ANQGSEA. Here the CDR3 reads CSVPRDRRDGEAFF. The DNA of the CDR3 is TGCAGCGTCCCCCGCGACAGGAGGGACGGTGAAGCTTTCTTT.

Many counts were recorded for this clone. Here the CDR3 DNA reads TGTGCCAGCAGCGTGAGGGAGTACGCAGATACGCAGTATTTT. This sequence encodes CASSVREYADTQYF. The chain recombines TRBV9 with TRBJ2-3; D might be TRBD2 (5 bases). Trimming took off 2 bases at V and 4 bases at J, with 11 bases between the two ends. The CDR3 length is 14 residues. Germline assignment: CDR1 SGDLS and CDR2 YYNGEE.

V usage is TRBV7-2 and J usage is TRBJ2-5; 7 bases are shared with TRBD2. The germline CDR1 and CDR2 sequences are SGHTA and FQGNSA. The CDR3 sequence is 16 residues long. Trimming at V came to 6 bases and at J to 0 bases, leaving 10 bases not matched to a gene. The CDR3 is CASRRDPGGYQETQYF. The CDR3 nucleotides read TGTGCCAGCAGACGCGACCCCGGGGGGTACCAAGAGACCCAGTACTTC.

This clone was observed many times. The same CDR3 also results from other DNA sequences found in this sample. This chain joins TRBV28 and TRBJ2-3; no firm D call. V was trimmed by 2 bases and J by 2 bases, leaving 2 bases between them. The CDR3 is 12 residues long. Germline lookup yields CDR1 MDHEN and CDR2 SYDVKM. The CDR3 reads CASSLATDTQYF. DNA of the CDR3: TGTGCCAGCAGTTTAGCCACAGATACGCAGTATTTT.

In its sample, this clone was seen many times. This chain connects TRBV28 to TRBJ2-2, with D unclear. This CDR3 is 15 amino acids long. Germline values: CDR1 MDHEN, CDR2 SYDVKM. Between the trimmed V and J ends, which lost 6 bases and 5 bases, there was a span of 16 bases. The CDR3 sequence is CASRPESPRTGELFF. The CDR3 bases are TGTGCCAGCAGACCCGAATCGCCTCGGACCGGGGAGCTGTTTTTT.

V is TRBV11-2 and J is TRBJ2-5; TRBD1 matches at 7 bases. CDR3 size: 16 residues. Germline V lookup: CDR1 SGHAT, CDR2 FQNNGV. J lost 7 bases, V lost 0 bases, and 11 bases had no gene match. CDR3 sequence: CASSLESQVAGGTQYF. The DNA for the CDR3 is TGTGCCAGCAGCTTAGAGAGTCAAGTAGCAGGGGGGACCCAGTACTTC.

This clone was counted a few times. The gene calls are TRBV29-1 and TRBJ1-2; 11 bases match TRBD1. CDR3 size: 13 residues. Looked up from germline, CDR1 is SQVTM and CDR2 is ANQGSEA. J was trimmed by 8 bases and V by 6 bases; bases with no gene match: 8. CDR3 in amino acids: CSVGQGATSGYTF. In DNA form, the CDR3 reads TGCAGCGTAGGACAGGGGGCAACGAGCGGCTACACCTTC.

This clone was observed a handful of times. This sequence joins TRBV10-1 and TRBJ1-1, with D uncertain. From germline, CDR1 is WNHNN and CDR2 SYGVQD (reference sequence). There are 11 residues in the CDR3. Trimming removed 6 bases from V and 5 bases from J, with 7 bases in between. This chain's CDR3 is CASSRGTEAFF. The DNA of the CDR3 is TGCGCCAGCAGCAGAGGGACTGAAGCTTTCTTT.

The sample holds one count of this clone. The V call is TRBV5-4, the J call TRBJ2-7; TRBD1 agrees at 7 bases. V gave up 4 bases and J gave up 0 bases; unmatched junction bases: 4. Germline V gene sequence: CDR1 SGHNT, CDR2 YYREEE (reference sequence). The CDR3 is 14 amino acids. Here the CDR3 reads CASSLRDSSYEQYF. The DNA for the CDR3 is TGTGCCAGCAGCCTCAGGGACAGCTCCTACGAGCAGTACTTC. Combining the CDR3 with reference TRBV5-4 and TRBJ2-7 gives the whole variable domain ETGVTQSPTHLIKTRGQQVTLRCSSQSGHNTVSWYQQALGQGPQFIFQYYREEENGRGNFPPRFSGLQFPNYSSELNVNALELDDSALYLCASSLRDSSYEQYFGPGTRLTVT.

This clone was seen a few times. The genes are TRBV5-4 and TRBJ2-5, with 11 bases lining up with TRBD2. The CDR3 consists of 16 residues. The junction had 10 bases not matched to a gene; V was cut back by 4 bases and J by 5 bases. Looked up from germline, CDR1 is SGHNT and CDR2 is YYREEE (reference sequence). DNA of the CDR3: TGTGCCAGCAGCCTAGCGGGAGGCCTGAGCCGGGAGACCCAGTACTTC. Translated: CASSLAGGLSRETQYF.

This clone was found a few times. CDR3 protein: CASSPVTGPNGYTF. In nucleotides, the CDR3 is TGTGCCAGCAGCCCAGTGACAGGGCCAAATGGCTACACCTTC. J is TRBJ1-2 and V is TRBV11-2, with 7 bases that match TRBD1. This CDR3 is 14 amino acids long. J gave up 6 bases and V 5 bases, and 9 bases lay outside the gene matches. The germline gives CDR1 SGHAT, CDR2 FQNNGV. The full variable domain, rest sourced from reference TRBV11-2 and TRBJ1-2, is EAGVAQSPRYKIIEKRQSVAFWCNPISGHATLYWYQQILGQGPKLLIQFQNNGVVDDSQLPKDRFSAERLKGVDSTLKIQPAKLEDSAVYLCASSPVTGPNGYTFGSGTRLTVV.

This clone was seen a few times. V is TRBV7-2 and J is TRBJ1-2; TRBD1 aligns across 8 bases. V shed 3 bases, J shed 8 bases, and the junction held 8 bases outside the gene matches. CDR1 SGHTA and CDR2 FQGNSA come from the germline V gene. This CDR3 region has 14 residues. As DNA, the CDR3 is TGTGCCAGCAGCTTGGGGCAGGGGGCGAGAGGCTACACCTTC. Protein: CASSLGQGARGYTF.

A few counts support this clone. The V gene is TRBV2, the J gene TRBJ1-1; 10 bases agree with TRBD1. J lost 2 bases, V lost 8 bases, and 2 bases had no gene match. Germline values: CDR1 SNHLY, CDR2 FYNNEI. The CDR3 has 13 amino acids. CDR3: CASGQGENTEAFF. The CDR3 DNA follows: TGTGCCAGCGGACAGGGGGAAAACACTGAAGCTTTCTTT.

The table lists this clone with a few counts. CDR3 bases: TGTGCCAGCAGCTCAGATGTAGCCAAAAACATTCAGTACTTC. Translating gives CASSSDVAKNIQYF. The chain joins TRBV7-2 to TRBJ2-4; D gene ambiguous. The CDR3 has 14 residues. Germline assignment: CDR1 SGHTA and CDR2 FQGNSA. V was pared by 4 bases and J by 0 bases, with 7 bases between.

This clone was seen only a few times. This chain joins TRBV18 and TRBJ2-5; no definite D call. The CDR3 sequence is 12 residues long. Trimming removed 5 bases at V and 5 bases at J, with 9 bases between. Germline assignment: CDR1 KGHSH and CDR2 LQKENI. The CDR3 is CASSMSRETQYF. The CDR3 nucleotides are TGTGCCAGCTCAATGAGCAGGGAGACCCAGTACTTC.

This clone has a handful of counts. The V call is TRBV5-6, the J call TRBJ2-3, with no clear D. The V gene lost 0 bases and the J gene lost 6 bases, with 17 bases spanning the gap. The germline V gene has CDR1 SGHDT and CDR2 YYEEEE. The CDR3 has 16 residues. The CDR3, as DNA: TGTGCCAGCAGCTTGGCTACTTTACGGTGGGTGGATACGCAGTATTTT. Its translation: CASSLATLRWVDTQYF.

This clone appeared many times. V and J are TRBV19 and TRBJ2-5, with D tentatively TRBD1 or TRBD2 (6 bases each). V was pared by 2 bases and J by 9 bases, with 13 bases between. The CDR3 extends over 13 amino acids. Germline V gives CDR1 LNHDA, CDR2 SQIVND (reference sequence). The CDR3: CASSIRWGAAQYF. The CDR3 DNA reads TGTGCCAGTAGTATACGTTGGGGGGCGGCCCAGTACTTC.

The rearrangement joins TRBV30 to TRBJ2-5; D perhaps matches TRBD2 (6 bases). Trimming took 2 bases from V and 5 from J, leaving 9 bases between them. This CDR3 contains 12 residues. The germline gives CDR1 GTSNPN, CDR2 SVGIG (reference sequence). The CDR3 spells CAWSTLAETQYF. The CDR3 DNA reads TGTGCCTGGAGTACCCTAGCGGAGACCCAGTACTTC. Drawing the rest from reference TRBV30 and TRBJ2-5, the complete variable domain is SQTIHQWPATLVQPVGSPLSLECTVEGTSNPNLYWYRQAAGRGLQLLFYSVGIGQISSEVPQNLSASRPQDRQFILSSKKLLLSDSGFYLCAWSTLAETQYFGPGTRLLVL.

This clone was counted between two and nine times. V gene TRBV28 combines with J gene TRBJ2-7, with TRBD2 identical over 7 bases. J lost 3 bases, V lost 4 bases, and 9 bases had no gene match. This CDR3 has 15 residues. Germline lookup yields CDR1 MDHEN and CDR2 SYDVKM. The CDR3 sequence is CASSSFGEGYYEQYF. The DNA for the CDR3 is TGTGCCAGCAGTTCCTTTGGGGAGGGGTACTACGAGCAGTACTTC.

This clone was detected many times. The chain couples TRBV7-2 to TRBJ2-7, with D maybe TRBD1 (6 bases). CDR3 size: 13 residues. V lost 1 base, J lost 7 bases, and 11 bases lay in between. Germline lookup yields CDR1 SGHTA and CDR2 FQGNSA. The CDR3 region is CASSLGQEGEQYF. For the CDR3, the DNA is TGTGCCAGCAGCTTAGGACAGGAAGGGGAGCAGTACTTC.

The V and J genes are TRBV11-2 and TRBJ2-3; D might be TRBD1 (6 bases). V lost 3 bases and J 1 base, leaving 17 bases between the germline ends. Germline V gene lookup returns CDR1 SGHAT and CDR2 FQNNGV. The CDR3 length is 17 residues. CDR3 region: CASSFDGRPGGTDTQYF. Here the CDR3 DNA reads TGTGCCAGCAGCTTCGACGGGCGGCCAGGGGGCACAGATACGCAGTATTTT.

This clone was picked up a small number of times. The chain couples TRBV2 to TRBJ2-5; D not certain. This CDR3 comprises 13 residues. Germline V gene data show CDR1 as SNHLY and CDR2 as FYNNEI. Trimming removed 4 bases at V and 2 bases at J, with 8 bases between. The CDR3 protein is CASSVEQQETQYF. CDR3 coding DNA: TGTGCCAGCAGTGTTGAACAACAAGAGACCCAGTACTTC.

The chain is built from TRBV15 and TRBJ1-1; 8 positions agree with TRBD1. Germline lookup yields CDR1 LNHNV and CDR2 YYDKDF (reference sequence). The J segment lost 0 bases and the V segment lost 1 base, leaving 7 bases of the junction unmatched. The CDR3 has 17 residues. The CDR3 reads CATSRVRGLGLNTEAFF. The CDR3 DNA follows: TGTGCCACCAGCAGAGTCAGGGGGCTAGGTCTGAACACTGAAGCTTTCTTT.

This clone turned up a few times. The chain employs TRBV29-1 and TRBJ2-1; the match to TRBD2 covers 12 bases. From germline, CDR1 is SQVTM and CDR2 ANQGSEA. CDR3 length: 16 amino acids. The V gene end was trimmed by 5 bases and the J gene end by 6 bases; junction bases not matched to a gene: 11. CDR3 in amino acids: CSVSSFLAGGPNEQFF. In DNA form, the CDR3 reads TGCAGCGTTTCATCCTTTCTAGCGGGGGGGCCCAATGAGCAGTTCTTC.

In this sample, this clone turned up a few times. The rearrangement links TRBV5-1 to TRBJ2-3; weak D call: TRBD2 (5 bases). This CDR3 comprises 16 residues. V lost 0 bases and J 0 bases, leaving 11 bases between the germline ends. Germline CDR1 is SGHRS and CDR2 is YFSETQ. The CDR3 loop reads CASSLVPRGSTDTQYF. The DNA for the CDR3 is TGCGCCAGCAGCTTGGTGCCCCGGGGTAGCACAGATACGCAGTATTTT.

The chain recombines TRBV5-6 with TRBJ1-2; 7 bases line up with TRBD1. Germline CDR1 reads SGHDT; CDR2 reads YYEEEE. The J segment lost 5 bases and the V segment lost 2 bases, leaving 9 bases of the junction unmatched. This CDR3 is 15 amino acids long. The CDR3 DNA reads TGTGCCAGCAGCTTTAATTCCGGGACAGCTTATGGCTACACCTTC. Its translation is CASSFNSGTAYGYTF.

This clone has just a few counts. As DNA, the CDR3 is TGTGCCAGCTCACCCTGGGACGGCTCCTACGAGCAGTACTTC. The encoded protein is CASSPWDGSYEQYF. The chain employs TRBV18 and TRBJ2-7; either TRBD1 or TRBD2 may supply D (5 bases each). Germline V gene sequence: CDR1 KGHSH, CDR2 LQKENI. This CDR3 has 14 residues. Trimming cost V 3 bases and J 0 bases, with 9 bases left between them.

The V and J genes are TRBV7-9 and TRBJ2-5; 10 nucleotides line up with TRBD2. Judging by the DNA end, TRBJ2-7 fits better; the J call may be wrong. This CDR3 contains 15 residues. Looked up from germline, CDR1 is SEHNR and CDR2 is FQNEAQ (reference sequence). The CDR3 protein is CASRAASGSIYEQYF. The CDR3 DNA is TGTGCCAGCCGGGCAGCTAGCGGGAGTATCTACGAGCAGTACTTC.

This clone came up a few times. V usage is TRBV7-2 and J usage is TRBJ1-1; D possibly corresponds to TRBD1 (6 bases). Deletions cut 5 bases from V and 2 bases from J, with 18 bases between. Germline V lookup: CDR1 SGHTA, CDR2 FQGNSA. CDR3 size: 16 residues. The CDR3 nucleotides read TGTGCCAGCAGCCCTAGAGGGGGTGACAGCAACACTGAAGCTTTCTTT. Translating gives CASSPRGGDSNTEAFF.

This clone appeared a few times. V usage is TRBV11-1 and J usage is TRBJ2-1, with TRBD1 matching 12 bases. Germline V CDR1 and CDR2: SGHAT, FQDESV (reference sequence). V shed 7 bases and J 9 bases; nucleotides not matched to a gene: 10. The CDR3 is 15 amino acids. The CDR3 region has the DNA TGTGCCAGCAAGTTGGGGGGACAGGGGGCGATTGAGCAGTTCTTC. Translating gives CASKLGGQGAIEQFF. Variable domain in full (rest from reference TRBV11-1 and TRBJ2-1): EAEVAQSPRYKITEKSQAVAFWCDPISGHATLYWYRQILGQGPELLVQFQDESVVDDSQLPKDRFSAERLKGVDSTLKIQPAELGDSAMYLCASKLGGQGAIEQFFGPGTRLTVL.